The clone carrying this TCR beta chain was observed a handful of times. The data belong to a study of blood T cell repertoires in COVID-19. Study background: Material from acute and convalescent COVID-19 was sourced from the United States, Italy and Spain. Sources were T cells, B-cell-depleted T cells, or PBMCs; the material itself was cDNA or gDNA.

Per the authors' pipeline: Estimation of nucleated cell counts relied on the amplification of reference gene primers. The method was immunoSEQ multiplex PCR; TCRdb's version includes in-frame clones alone and lacks a portion of them. The DNA gave D and trimming, while V, J and clone size come from that table. The data show fewer than 150,000 clones, with around 87% seen just once and around 16% held by the top ten. This CDR3 has 14 residues. Germline loops: CDR1 SGHVS, CDR2 FQNEAQ. The V end was cut by 2 bases, the J end by 7 bases, with 9 bases between. This clonotype was sampled from a woman aged 45 to 65 who had recovered from COVID-19. The chain couples TRBV7-8 to TRBJ1-6, with D perhaps matching TRBD1 (6 bases). The sample comprised peripheral blood. CDR3 nucleotide sequence: TGTGCCAGCAGCTTACCGGACAGAAATTCACCCCTCCACTTT. This translates into CASSLPDRNSPLHF. The variable domain in full, completed from reference TRBV7-8 and TRBJ1-6, reads GAGVSQSPRYKVAKRGQDVALRCDPISGHVSLFWYQQALGQGPEFLTYFQNEAQLDKSGLPSDRFFAERPEGSVSTLKIQRTQQEDSAVYLCASSLPDRNSPLHFGNGTRLTVT.